The 27 T cell receptor beta chains in this list originate from one sample, sequenced in a study of cytomegalovirus exposure and HLA in healthy donors (dated by TCRdb to the late 2010s). Receptor amplification or capture employed the immunoSEQ multiplex PCR assay. For the multiplex PCR, a mixture combining 60 forward primers for TCR Vbeta segments and 13 reverse primers for TCR Jbeta segments was used. This immuneACCESS table, as held by TCRdb, lists in-frame sequences with V and J called but not all clones. Of the missing ones, under half trace to an unresolved V gene in checked studies; the others have no known cause. The sample data list over 120,000 clones, and 75% to 85% of these were observed just once. The ten largest clones capture around 2.4% of the sample. The sequenced sample was PBMCs. Receptor source: a woman younger than 35 in good health and CMV-seropositive.

V and J are TRBV5-1 and TRBJ2-7; D possibly corresponds to TRBD1 (6 bases). The CDR3 extends over 14 amino acids. V was cut by 3 bases and J by 5 bases, with 15 bases left in between. Per germline, CDR1 SGHRS and CDR2 YFSETQ. The CDR3 sequence is CASSSGTISNEQYF. The CDR3 region has the DNA TGCGCCAGCAGCTCCGGGACAATCAGTAACGAGCAGTACTTC.

The chain's CDR3 is CASSVELTTDTQYF. DNA of the CDR3: TGTGCCAGCAGCGTGGAGCTCACCACAGATACGCAGTATTTT. The chain is built from TRBV9 and TRBJ2-3, with unresolved D. Trimming took off 2 bases at V and 2 bases at J, with 9 bases between the two ends. The CDR3 covers 14 residues. Looked up from germline, CDR1 is SGDLS and CDR2 is YYNGEE.

This chain uses TRBV5-4 with TRBJ1-4; TRBD1 is a possible D gene (6 bases). The CDR3 has 14 residues. Trimming took off 0 bases at V and 4 bases at J, with 7 bases between the two ends. CDR1 is SGHNT, CDR2 YYREEE, per germline (reference sequence). CDR3 in DNA: TGTGCCAGCAGCTTGGCAGGGGTTAATGAAAAACTGTTTTTT. Its translation: CASSLAGVNEKLFF. Full variable domain (outside the CDR3, taken from reference TRBV5-4 and TRBJ1-4): ETGVTQSPTHLIKTRGQQVTLRCSSQSGHNTVSWYQQALGQGPQFIFQYYREEENGRGNFPPRFSGLQFPNYSSELNVNALELDDSALYLCASSLAGVNEKLFFGSGTQLSVL.

This clone has just one count. The chain combines TRBV27 with TRBJ2-7, with TRBD1 matching over 7 bases. CDR1 and CDR2 from the germline V gene are MNHEY and SMNVEV (reference sequence). The V and J ends lost 7 bases and 0 bases, in that order; junction bases with no gene match: 9. The length of the CDR3 is 15 residues. CDR3 bases: TGTGCCAGCAAGGGGGCGGAAACGGGCTCCTACGAGCAGTACTTC. This sequence encodes CASKGAETGSYEQYF.

The V gene is TRBV6-6, the J gene TRBJ2-5, with TRBD2 matching over 11 bases. V trimming: 6 bases; J trimming: 5 bases; junction bases outside the gene matches: 11. The CDR3 runs 16 residues. Germline V gene data show CDR1 as MNHNY and CDR2 as SVGAGI (reference sequence). DNA for the CDR3: TGTGCCAGCAGACATACTAGCGGGGGAGCGGGGGAGACCCAGTACTTC. It yields the protein CASRHTSGGAGETQYF.

The V gene is TRBV28, the J gene TRBJ1-5, with unresolved D. The CDR3 is made up of 14 amino acids. Trimming shortened V by 6 bases and J by 1 base, and 10 bases separated the two germline ends. CDR1 and CDR2 from the germline V gene are MDHEN and SYDVKM. CDR3 protein: CASSYGLSNQPQHF. The CDR3 DNA sequence: TGTGCCAGCAGCTACGGACTGAGCAATCAGCCCCAGCATTTT.

The chain combines TRBV25-1 with TRBJ1-6, with 8 bases matching TRBD1. From germline, CDR1 is MGHDK and CDR2 SYGVNS. This CDR3 region has 15 residues. With V trimmed by 8 bases and J by 0 bases, 3 bases remained unmatched. The CDR3: CASGDRSSYNSPLHF. CDR3 in DNA: TGTGCCAGCGGGGACAGGAGCTCCTATAATTCACCCCTCCACTTT.

Concerning this clone: Other DNA sequences from this sample encode an identical CDR3 as well. V and J are TRBV7-8 and TRBJ2-7; the D is unclear. This CDR3 has 17 amino acids. Germline values: CDR1 SGHVS, CDR2 FQNEAQ. V lost 1 base and J 2 bases, leaving 18 bases between the germline ends. The CDR3 nucleotides read TGTGCCAGCAGCTTAGAGGTAGGTCAGGTTATACCCTACGAGCAGTACTTC. This gives the protein CASSLEVGQVIPYEQYF. Complete variable domain (other parts from reference TRBV7-8 and TRBJ2-7): GAGVSQSPRYKVAKRGQDVALRCDPISGHVSLFWYQQALGQGPEFLTYFQNEAQLDKSGLPSDRFFAERPEGSVSTLKIQRTQQEDSAVYLCASSLEVGQVIPYEQYFGPGTRLTVT.

This clone is a singleton in its sample. This sequence joins TRBV28 and TRBJ1-4; D perhaps matches TRBD1 (5 bases). CDR3 length: 14 residues. V was trimmed by 3 bases and J by 8 bases, leaving 13 bases between them. Germline V gives CDR1 MDHEN, CDR2 SYDVKM. The CDR3 DNA is TGTGCCAGCAGTTTGCGGGGGGACGAGGAAAAACTGTTTTTT. Protein: CASSLRGDEEKLFF.

This clone was detected only a few times. The chain links TRBV27 to TRBJ2-3, with D possibly matching TRBD2 (6 bases). V shed 0 bases and J shed 3 bases, with 16 bases lying between them. Germline values: CDR1 MNHEY, CDR2 SMNVEV (reference sequence). CDR3 size: 17 residues. The DNA of the CDR3 is TGTGCCAGCAGTTTATCGCTAGCGACCGCGTTGACAGATACGCAGTATTTT. Amino acids: CASSLSLATALTDTQYF.

J is TRBJ1-4 and V is TRBV7-8, with D possibly TRBD1 on 6 matching bases. Trimming removed 0 bases from V and 0 bases from J, with 11 bases in between. The CDR3 runs to 17 residues. Germline lookup yields CDR1 SGHVS and CDR2 FQNEAQ. This CDR3 reads CASSLAGTLATNEKLFF. The CDR3 DNA reads TGTGCCAGCAGCTTAGCGGGGACACTAGCAACTAATGAAAAACTGTTTTTT.

The chain couples TRBV6-5 to TRBJ2-2; D is undetermined. V was trimmed by 2 bases and J by 6 bases, leaving 7 bases between them. The length of the CDR3 is 13 residues. Germline loops: CDR1 MNHEY, CDR2 SVGAGI. The CDR3 DNA sequence: TGTGCCAGCAGTTACAGCTCGTCCGGGGAGCTGTTTTTT. Its translation is CASSYSSSGELFF.

The genes are TRBV19 and TRBJ1-4; possible D gene TRBD1, 6 bases. Germline V CDR1 and CDR2: LNHDA, SQIVND (reference sequence). CDR3 length equals 15 residues. The V gene lost 7 bases and the J gene lost 7 bases, with 19 bases spanning the gap. CDR3 protein: CASNVPGGAGEKLFF. CDR3 DNA: TGTGCCAGTAACGTCCCGGGGGGCGCGGGTGAAAAACTGTTTTTT.

Notes on this clone: The junction departs from germline at one end; a sequencing error may be responsible. The V gene is TRBV6-1, the J gene TRBJ2-4; TRBD1 is a possible D gene (6 bases). The germline CDR1 and CDR2 sequences are MNHNS and SASEGT. The length of the CDR3 is 12 residues. The CDR3 DNA follows: TGTGCCAGCAGTGAAGCGTCTCGACGGACAGTCTTC. As protein: CASSEASRRTVF.

V and J are TRBV2 and TRBJ1-4; 8 nucleotides line up with TRBD1. CDR3 length: 14 residues. Germline CDR1 reads SNHLY; CDR2 reads FYNNEI. The V segment lost 10 bases and the J segment 8 bases; nucleotides outside the gene matches: 12. The CDR3 spells CATQPTGAEEKLFF. CDR3 DNA: TGTGCCACCCAACCGACAGGGGCAGAAGAAAAACTGTTTTTT.

This sequence joins TRBV19 and TRBJ1-5, with a possible D match to TRBD1 (6 bases). Germline CDR1 is LNHDA and CDR2 is SQIVND (reference sequence). The length of the CDR3 is 11 residues. Trimming took off 8 bases at V and 7 bases at J, with 9 bases between the two ends. This CDR3 reads CASGTLQPQHF. In DNA, the CDR3 is TGTGCCAGTGGGACACTGCAGCCCCAGCATTTT. Based on the CDR3 plus reference TRBV19 and TRBJ1-5, the full variable domain is DGGITQSPKYLFRKEGQNVTLSCEQNLNHDAMYWYRQDPGQGLRLIYYSQIVNDFQKGDIAEGYSVSREKKESFPLTVTSAQKNPTAFYLCASGTLQPQHFGDGTRLSIL.

The chain is built from TRBV30 and TRBJ1-2; maybe TRBD1 (5 bases). The CDR3 consists of 13 residues. V shed 1 base and J shed 7 bases, with 13 bases lying between them. Germline V gene sequence: CDR1 GTSNPN, CDR2 SVGIG (reference sequence). For the CDR3, the DNA is TGTGCCTGGAGTGAGGCTCCGCAGGGTGGCTACACCTTC. Translated: CAWSEAPQGGYTF.

The V and J genes are TRBV18 and TRBJ1-2, with TRBD1 as a possible D gene (5 bases). Trimming cost V 6 bases and J 4 bases, with 15 bases left between them. This CDR3 has 14 amino acids. Per the germline V gene, CDR1 is KGHSH and CDR2 is LQKENI. CDR3 bases: TGTGCCAGCTCCCCCGGGGGGTTCCTCTATGGCTACACCTTC. Amino acid sequence: CASSPGGFLYGYTF.

The DNA of the CDR3 is TGTGCCAGCAGTGACTCAGTGGCGGGGGGCACAGATACGCAGTATTTT. This translates into CASSDSVAGGTDTQYF. The V call is TRBV6-4, the J call TRBJ2-3, with 7 nucleotides matching TRBD2. This CDR3 comprises 16 residues. Looked up from germline, CDR1 is MRHNA and CDR2 is SNTAGT. V shed 0 bases, J shed 1 base, and the junction held 4 bases outside the gene matches.

This clone was counted a few times. The chain has TRBV5-1 and TRBJ2-5, with 7 bases aligning to TRBD1. From germline, CDR1 is SGHRS and CDR2 YFSETQ. With V trimmed by 2 bases and J by 2 bases, 6 bases remained unmatched. The CDR3 loop spans 15 amino acids. CDR3: CASSFGQVGQETQYF. CDR3 in DNA: TGCGCCAGCAGCTTTGGACAGGTGGGGCAAGAGACCCAGTACTTC.

The chain carries TRBV6-1 and TRBJ2-6; no clear D. Deletions cut 3 bases from V and 0 bases from J, with 9 bases between. Germline assignment: CDR1 MNHNS and CDR2 SASEGT. This CDR3 has 16 amino acids. Written as DNA, the CDR3 is TGTGCCAGCAGTGATAGATCAGGCTCTGGGGCCAACGTCCTGACTTTC. Translating gives CASSDRSGSGANVLTF.

The CDR3 nucleotides are TGTGCCAGCAGCTTATCGACAGGGGGAGACCTGGGGAGCGAGCAGTACTTC. This gives the protein CASSLSTGGDLGSEQYF. The chain carries TRBV7-9 and TRBJ2-7, with 9 bases matching TRBD1. This CDR3 contains 17 residues. Germline V gives CDR1 SEHNR, CDR2 FQNEAQ (reference sequence). V dropped 2 bases and J dropped 6; count of bases not matched to a gene: 14.

This clone has only a few counts. The J gene is TRBJ2-3, the V gene TRBV2; no firm D call. CDR1 and CDR2 (germline): SNHLY, FYNNEI. V was cut by 4 bases and J by 7 bases, with 6 bases left in between. The CDR3 sequence is 11 residues long. The CDR3 spells CASSGEYTQYF. CDR3 nucleotide sequence: TGTGCCAGCAGTGGAGAATATACGCAGTATTTT.

About this clone: Other DNA sequences in the sample encode the same CDR3. The rearrangement joins TRBV7-8 to TRBJ1-6; D gene uncertain. CDR1 is SGHVS, CDR2 FQNEAQ, per germline. The CDR3 runs 15 residues. V lost 1 base and J 3 bases, leaving 7 bases between the germline ends. CDR3 residues: CASSLELDYNSPLHF. The DNA for the CDR3 is TGTGCCAGCAGCTTAGAGCTAGACTATAATTCACCCCTCCACTTT.

The genes are TRBV18 and TRBJ1-1, with 10 bases aligning to TRBD1. The germline V gene encodes CDR1 KGHSH and CDR2 LQKENI. This CDR3 has 13 residues. With V trimmed by 5 bases and J by 7 bases, 4 bases remained unmatched. The DNA for the CDR3 is TGTGCCAGCTCATCGACAGGGGGCTTTGAAGCTTTCTTT. Translating gives CASSSTGGFEAFF. The variable domain in full, completed from reference TRBV18 and TRBJ1-1, reads NAGVMQNPRHLVRRRGQEARLRCSPMKGHSHVYWYRQLPEEGLKFMVYLQKENIIDESGMPKERFSAEFPKEGPSILRIQQVVRGDSAAYFCASSSTGGFEAFFGQGTRLTVV.

This chain links TRBV7-2 with TRBJ1-1; the D is unclear. The CDR3 is 14 residues long. V lost 3 bases and J lost 3, with 11 bases in between. Germline values: CDR1 SGHTA, CDR2 FQGNSA. The CDR3 DNA sequence: TGTGCCAGCAGCTTTATGAGGGCAGACACTGAAGCTTTCTTT. Amino acid sequence: CASSFMRADTEAFF.

The CDR3 coding sequence is TGTGCCAGCAGCCAGTATACCCTGGCGGGAGGAGGGGCAGCCATAGAGCAGTTCTTC. Translated: CASSQYTLAGGGAAIEQFF. This chain connects TRBV4-2 to TRBJ2-1; 8 bases map to TRBD2. The CDR3 has 19 amino acids. With 3 bases clipped from V and 10 bases from J, the junction kept 23 bases outside the gene matches. CDR1 and CDR2 (germline): LGHNA, YNFKEQ.